Each of the 4 T cell receptor beta chains below was sequenced from the same sample in a study of control samples from healthy donors and cancer patients. This table comes from immunoSEQ multiplex PCR, and its TCRdb copy is limited to in-frame clones, with some not included. Of around 140,000 clones in the sample, approximately 94% were seen once. Sequences were obtained from blood. These receptors all stem from a man aged 40-55 years in good health.

This chain links TRBV15 with TRBJ1-1; 9 nucleotides line up with TRBD1. The trim removed 1 base at V and 3 bases at J, leaving 9 bases unmatched. The germline V gene has CDR1 LNHNV and CDR2 YYDKDF (reference sequence). The CDR3 is 17 residues long. In DNA, the CDR3 is TGTGCCACCAGCAGAGGCCGACAGGGGGTAAGGTACACTGAAGCTTTCTTT. It encodes CATSRGRQGVRYTEAFF.

The V gene is TRBV12-5, the J gene TRBJ2-7; perhaps TRBD2 as D (6 bases). The CDR3 is made up of 15 amino acids. Per the germline V gene, CDR1 is LGHNT and CDR2 is FRNRAP. The V and J ends lost 7 bases and 0 bases respectively, with 16 bases between them. The CDR3 nucleotides read TGTGCTAGTGCCGCGAATAGCGGAAACTCCTACGAGCAGTACTTC. Encoded protein: CASAANSGNSYEQYF.

This clone was counted between two and nine times. The chain employs TRBV6-6 and TRBJ1-1; TRBD1 agrees at 7 bases. V lost 10 bases to trimming and J lost 1 base; unmatched junction nucleotides: 3. The V gene's germline CDR1 is MNHNY and CDR2 SVGAGI (reference sequence). This CDR3 is built from 12 residues. The CDR3 nucleotides read TGTGCCACCTACAGGGGGAACACTGAAGCTTTCTTT. Protein sequence: CATYRGNTEAFF.

CDR3 DNA sequence: TGTGCCAGCAGTTTACGGGCAGGGACCGAGCAGTACTTC. It codes for CASSLRAGTEQYF. This chain joins TRBV28 and TRBJ2-7, with D possibly being TRBD1 or TRBD2 (5 bases each). The length of the CDR3 is 13 residues. In germline, CDR1 is MDHEN, CDR2 SYDVKM. Between the trimmed V and J ends, which lost 2 bases and 6 bases, there was a span of 11 bases. The entire variable domain, with the rest obtained from reference TRBV28 and TRBJ2-7, is as follows: DVKVTQSSRYLVKRTGEKVFLECVQDMDHENMFWYRQDPGLGLRLIYFSYDVKMKEKGDIPEGYSVSREKKERFSLILESASTNQTSMYLCASSLRAGTEQYFGPGTRLTVT.